These 6 T cell receptor beta chains were all obtained from the same sample, sequenced in a study of T cell changes during pregnancy in multiple sclerosis. Data came from immunoSEQ multiplex PCR; TCRdb stores just in-frame clones and leaves some out. The data show more than 45,000 clones, with 94% seen just once and under 0.55% held by the top ten. The specimen comprised CD4+ T cells from peripheral blood mononuclear cells, sampled in the first trimester of pregnancy. These receptors were collected from a female donor with multiple sclerosis, enrolled in a pregnancy study.

V is TRBV4-1 and J is TRBJ1-2, with TRBD1 identical over 10 bases. Germline values: CDR1 MGHRA, CDR2 YSYEKL. With V trimmed by 3 bases and J by 5 bases, 6 bases remained unmatched. This CDR3 is 15 amino acids long. CDR3 loop: CASSQGGQGLYGYTF. In DNA, the CDR3 is TGCGCCAGCAGCCAGGGGGGACAGGGGCTTTATGGCTACACCTTC.

The chain uses TRBV6-5 and TRBJ1-4; D not resolved. Trimming left V 0 bases short and J 5 bases short, with 7 bases between. CDR1 and CDR2 from the germline V gene are MNHEY and SVGAGI. The CDR3 totals 14 residues. The CDR3 DNA is TGTGCCAGCAGTTACTCTGGGGAGAATGAAAAACTGTTTTTT. Translated, it gives CASSYSGENEKLFF.

V usage is TRBV21-1 and J usage is TRBJ2-5; TRBD1 was called by the table and not checked on the DNA. TRBV21-1 corresponds to a pseudogene. This CDR3 is built from 21 residues. DNA for the CDR3: TGTGCCAGCCCCCTCGCCCTTATCAGGGGTTTTTCTAGATTCCGCTTTGAGACCCAGTACTTC. Protein product: CASPLALIRGFSRFRFETQYF.

The V call is TRBV10-3, the J call TRBJ1-2; 7 nucleotides align to TRBD1. CDR1 is ENHRY and CDR2 is SYGVKD in the germline V gene. With 10 bases clipped from V and 0 bases from J, the junction kept 20 bases outside the gene matches. This CDR3 comprises 18 residues. The CDR3 reads CATNPLPGQQSSNYGYTF. The CDR3 nucleotides read TGTGCCACCAATCCACTCCCGGGACAGCAATCTTCTAACTATGGCTACACCTTC.

This clone appeared once. The J gene is TRBJ2-7, the V gene TRBV5-1, with 10 bases aligning to TRBD1. The CDR3 covers 13 residues. Losses at the gene ends were 3 bases for V and 6 bases for J; bases not matched to a gene: 3. Germline CDR1 and CDR2: SGHRS and YFSETQ. The CDR3 loop reads CASSSGTGAEQYF. The CDR3 DNA reads TGCGCCAGCAGCTCCGGGACAGGGGCCGAGCAGTACTTC.

The chain has TRBV18 and TRBJ2-1, with 8 bases identical to TRBD2. The CDR3 contains 15 residues. J lost 9 bases, V lost 6 bases, and 13 bases had no gene match. CDR1 is KGHSH, CDR2 LQKENI, per germline. The CDR3 sequence is CASSLLGGAPGEQFF. The CDR3 DNA is TGTGCCAGCTCCCTCCTCGGGGGGGCCCCCGGTGAGCAGTTCTTC.